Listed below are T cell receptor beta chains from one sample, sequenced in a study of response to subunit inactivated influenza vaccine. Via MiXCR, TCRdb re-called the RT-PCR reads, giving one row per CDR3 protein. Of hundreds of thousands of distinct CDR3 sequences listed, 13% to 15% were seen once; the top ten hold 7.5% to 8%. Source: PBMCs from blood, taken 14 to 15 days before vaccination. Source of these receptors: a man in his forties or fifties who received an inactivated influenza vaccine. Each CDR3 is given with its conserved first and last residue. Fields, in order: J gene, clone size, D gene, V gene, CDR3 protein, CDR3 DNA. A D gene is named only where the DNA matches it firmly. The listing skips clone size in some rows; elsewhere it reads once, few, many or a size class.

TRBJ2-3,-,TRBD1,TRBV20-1,CSAGDRVQYTQYF,TGCAGTGCTGGGGACAGGGTTCAGTATACGCAGTATTTT
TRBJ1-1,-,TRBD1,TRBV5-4,CVSSGGTGGFTEAFF,TGTGTCAGCAGCGGAGGGACAGGGGGGTTCACTGAAGCTTTCTTT
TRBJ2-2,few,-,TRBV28,CATYPNSANTGELFF,TGTGCCACCTACCCCAACTCCGCGAACACCGGGGAGCTGTTTTTT
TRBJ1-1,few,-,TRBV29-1,CSVVPGRGVEAFF,TGCAGCGTTGTCCCCGGGCGGGGAGTTGAAGCTTTCTTT
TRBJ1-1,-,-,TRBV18,CASSPTAANTEAFF,TGTGCCAGCTCACCAACGGCGGCGAACACTGAAGCTTTCTTT
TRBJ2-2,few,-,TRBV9,CASSAPLHTGELFF,TGTGCCAGCAGCGCCCCTCTTCACACCGGGGAGCTGTTTTTT
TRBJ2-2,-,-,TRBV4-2,CASSQAWNTGELFF,TGTGCCAGCAGCCAAGCGTGGAACACCGGGGAGCTGTTTTTT
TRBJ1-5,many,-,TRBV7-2,CASSLVAGKDRQPQHF,TGTGCCAGCAGCTTAGTTGCAGGGAAGGATCGTCAGCCCCAGCATTTT
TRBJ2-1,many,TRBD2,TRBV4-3,CASSQELGASGGHEQFF,TGCGCCAGCAGCCAAGAGCTAGGGGCTAGCGGGGGGCATGAGCAGTTCTTC
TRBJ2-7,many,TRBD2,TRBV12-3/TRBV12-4,CASRSLAGGPKEQYF,TGTGCCAGCAGGTCCCTAGCGGGAGGGCCGAAGGAGCAGTACTTC
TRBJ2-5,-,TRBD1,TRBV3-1,CASSQDIGGLVRETQYF,TGTGCCAGCAGCCAAGATATAGGGGGCCTGGTCAGGGAGACCCAGTACTTC
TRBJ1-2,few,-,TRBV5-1,CASSSNLGTEYGYTF,TGCGCCAGCAGCTCCAACCTCGGGACGGAGTATGGCTACACCTTC
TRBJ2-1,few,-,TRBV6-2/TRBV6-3,CASSYNTLGNEQFF,TGTGCCAGCAGTTACAACACCCTAGGAAATGAGCAGTTCTTC
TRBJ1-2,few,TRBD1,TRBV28,CASRRAGGASNYGYTF,TGTGCCAGCAGGAGAGCAGGGGGGGCCTCTAACTATGGCTACACCTTC
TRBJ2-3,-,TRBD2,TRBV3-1,CASSRLGGGATDTQYF,TGTGCCAGCAGTCGCCTTGGCGGGGGGGCAACAGATACGCAGTATTTT
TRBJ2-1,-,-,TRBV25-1,CASRLATYNEQFF,TGTGCCAGCAGACTAGCAACCTACAATGAGCAGTTCTTC
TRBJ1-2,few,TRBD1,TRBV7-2,CASSRREGARANYGYTF,TGTGCCAGCAGCAGAAGGGAGGGGGCGCGAGCTAACTATGGCTACACCTTC
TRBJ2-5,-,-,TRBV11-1,CASSLVPGGGHPGETQYF,TGTGCCAGCAGCTTAGTCCCCGGGGGAGGTCACCCCGGGGAGACCCAGTACTTC
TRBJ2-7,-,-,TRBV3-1,CASSQNWPSYEQYF,TGTGCCAGCAGCCAAAACTGGCCGTCCTACGAGCAGTACTTC
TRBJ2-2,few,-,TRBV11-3,CASSLQAGKSGELFF,TGTGCCAGCAGCTTACAGGCAGGGAAGTCCGGGGAGCTGTTTTTT
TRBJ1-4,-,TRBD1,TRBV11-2,CASSLYQGGTNEKLFF,TGTGCCAGCAGCTTGTACCAGGGGGGCACTAATGAAAAACTGTTTTTT
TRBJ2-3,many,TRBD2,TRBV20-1,CSARDPTSGVLRDTQYF,TGCAGTGCTAGAGACCCCACTAGCGGGGTTCTCCGAGATACGCAGTATTTT
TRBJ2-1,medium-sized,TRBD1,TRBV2,CASSTDRGINEQFF,TGTGCCAGCAGTACGGACAGGGGGATCAATGAGCAGTTCTTC
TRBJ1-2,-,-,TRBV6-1,CASSVGGDGGYTF,TGTGCCAGCAGTGTAGGGGGGGATGGTGGCTACACCTTC
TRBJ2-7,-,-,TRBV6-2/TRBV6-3,CASKSRTLSSYEQYF,TGTGCCAGCAAATCAAGGACTCTGAGCTCCTACGAGCAGTACTTC
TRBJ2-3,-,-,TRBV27,CASSRLLEGPDTQYF,TGTGCCAGCAGCCGCCTTTTGGAGGGCCCAGATACGCAGTATTTT
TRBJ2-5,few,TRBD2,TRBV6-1,CASSKSGGTQETQYF,TGTGCCAGCAGTAAAAGCGGGGGCACACAAGAGACCCAGTACTTC
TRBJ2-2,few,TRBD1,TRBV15,CATSRGQVQSGELFF,TGTGCCACCAGCAGGGGACAGGTTCAGTCCGGGGAGCTGTTTTTT
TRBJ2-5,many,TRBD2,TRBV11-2,CASSSLAGGRVRQETQYF,TGTGCCAGCAGCTCCCTAGCGGGGGGACGTGTCAGACAAGAGACCCAGTACTTC
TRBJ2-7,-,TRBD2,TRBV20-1,CSARELAGVHEQYF,TGCAGTGCTAGAGAGCTAGCGGGAGTCCACGAGCAGTACTTC
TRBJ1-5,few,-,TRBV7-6,CASSPHLYQPQHF,TGTGCCAGCAGCCCCCACCTCTATCAGCCCCAGCATTTT
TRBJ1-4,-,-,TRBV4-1,CASSQRGIGEKLFF,TGCGCCAGCAGCCAGAGAGGGATCGGTGAAAAACTGTTTTTT
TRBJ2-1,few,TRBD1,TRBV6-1,CASTRTGPYNEQFF,TGTGCCAGCACTCGGACAGGGCCCTACAATGAGCAGTTCTTC
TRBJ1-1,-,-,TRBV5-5,CASSLASIGNTEAFF,TGTGCCAGCAGCTTGGCAAGTATAGGAAACACTGAAGCTTTCTTT
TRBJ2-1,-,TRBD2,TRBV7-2,CASSTGTSGRDNEQFF,TGTGCCAGCAGCACTGGGACTAGCGGGAGGGACAATGAGCAGTTCTTC
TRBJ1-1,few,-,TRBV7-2,CASSSRRRNTEAFF,TGTGCCAGCAGCTCCCGTAGAAGGAACACTGAAGCTTTCTTT
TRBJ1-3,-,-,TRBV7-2,CASSLAPGEHDTIYF,TGTGCCAGCAGCTTAGCGCCAGGGGAGCATGACACCATATATTTT
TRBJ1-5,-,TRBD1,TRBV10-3,CAISGEQGWQPQHF,TGTGCCATCAGTGGAGAACAGGGGTGGCAGCCCCAGCATTTT
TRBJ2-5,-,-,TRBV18,CASSPPGTYQETQYF,TGTGCCAGCTCACCACCCGGGACCTACCAAGAGACCCAGTACTTC
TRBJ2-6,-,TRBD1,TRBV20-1,CSARDPGQGFSGANVLTF,TGCAGTGCTAGAGACCCGGGACAGGGATTCTCTGGGGCCAACGTCCTGACTTTC
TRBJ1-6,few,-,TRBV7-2,CASSLVGLEITSPLHF,TGTGCCAGCAGCTTAGTTGGGTTAGAAATTACTTCACCCCTCCACTTT
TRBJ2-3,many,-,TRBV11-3,CASSLTPGDTQYF,TGTGCCAGCAGCTTGACGCCGGGAGATACGCAGTATTTT
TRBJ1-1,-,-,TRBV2,CASIGRTNTEAFF,TGTGCCAGCATAGGACGGACGAACACTGAAGCTTTCTTT
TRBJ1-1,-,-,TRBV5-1,CASSLLIGGSEAFF,TGCGCCAGCAGCTTGTTGATTGGGGGTTCTGAAGCTTTCTTT
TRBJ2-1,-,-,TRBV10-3,CAIKYDNEQFF,TGTGCCATCAAATATGACAATGAGCAGTTCTTC